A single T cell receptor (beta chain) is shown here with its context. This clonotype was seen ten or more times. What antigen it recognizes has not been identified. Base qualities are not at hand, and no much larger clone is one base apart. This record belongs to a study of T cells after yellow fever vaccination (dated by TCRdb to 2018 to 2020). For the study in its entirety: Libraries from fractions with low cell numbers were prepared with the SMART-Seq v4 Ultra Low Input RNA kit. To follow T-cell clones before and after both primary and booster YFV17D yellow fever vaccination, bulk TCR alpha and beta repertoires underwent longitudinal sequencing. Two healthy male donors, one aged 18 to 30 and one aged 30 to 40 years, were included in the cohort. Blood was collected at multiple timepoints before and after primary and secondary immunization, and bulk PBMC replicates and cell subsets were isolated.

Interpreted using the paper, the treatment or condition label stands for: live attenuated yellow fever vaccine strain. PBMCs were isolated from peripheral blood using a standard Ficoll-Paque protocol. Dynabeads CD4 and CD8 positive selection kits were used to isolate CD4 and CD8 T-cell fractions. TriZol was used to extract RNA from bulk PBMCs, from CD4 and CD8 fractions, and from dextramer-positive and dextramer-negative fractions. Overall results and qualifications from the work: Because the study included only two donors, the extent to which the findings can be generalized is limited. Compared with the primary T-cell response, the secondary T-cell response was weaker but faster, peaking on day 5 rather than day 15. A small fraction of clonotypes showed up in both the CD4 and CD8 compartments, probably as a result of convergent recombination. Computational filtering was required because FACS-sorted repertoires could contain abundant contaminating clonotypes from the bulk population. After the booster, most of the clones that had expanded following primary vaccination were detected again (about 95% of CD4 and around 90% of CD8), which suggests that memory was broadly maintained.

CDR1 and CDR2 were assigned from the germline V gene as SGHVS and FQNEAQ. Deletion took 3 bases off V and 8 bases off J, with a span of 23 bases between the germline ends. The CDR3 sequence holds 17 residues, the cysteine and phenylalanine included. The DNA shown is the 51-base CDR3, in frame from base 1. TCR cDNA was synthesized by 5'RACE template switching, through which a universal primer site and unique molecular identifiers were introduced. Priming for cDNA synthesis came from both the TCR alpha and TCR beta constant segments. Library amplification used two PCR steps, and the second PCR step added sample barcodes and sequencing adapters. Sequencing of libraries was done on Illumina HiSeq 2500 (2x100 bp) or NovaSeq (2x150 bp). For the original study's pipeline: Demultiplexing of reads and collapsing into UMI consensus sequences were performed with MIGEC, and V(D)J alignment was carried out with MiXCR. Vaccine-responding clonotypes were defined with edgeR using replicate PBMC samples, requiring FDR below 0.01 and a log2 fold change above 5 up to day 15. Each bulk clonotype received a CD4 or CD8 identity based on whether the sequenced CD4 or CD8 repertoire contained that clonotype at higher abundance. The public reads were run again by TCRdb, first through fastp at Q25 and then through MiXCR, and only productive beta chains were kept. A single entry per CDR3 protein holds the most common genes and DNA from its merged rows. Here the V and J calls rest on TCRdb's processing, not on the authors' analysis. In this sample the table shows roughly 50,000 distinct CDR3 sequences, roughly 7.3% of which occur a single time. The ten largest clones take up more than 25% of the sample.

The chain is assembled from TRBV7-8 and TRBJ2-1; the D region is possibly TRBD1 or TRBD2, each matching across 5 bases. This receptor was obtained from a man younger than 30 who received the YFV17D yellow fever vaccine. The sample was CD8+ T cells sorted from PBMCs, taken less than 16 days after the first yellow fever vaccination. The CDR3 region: CASSFWVRDQFPHEQFF. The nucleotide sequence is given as TGTGCCAGCAGCTTTTGGGTCCGGGACCAATTCCCCCATGAGCAGTTCTTC.